Below, one T cell receptor (beta chain) is given with its context. This sample stems from a study of CD8 T cells in Susac syndrome. CD8+ and CD4+ T cells from blood underwent TCR beta sequencing, which was carried out in a high-throughput format. The multiple sclerosis controls were treatment-naive patients affected by stable or active relapsing-remitting disease. TEMRA cells underwent FACS enrichment and CD8+ and CD4+ T cells underwent negative isolation. CDR3 length: 16 residues. In germline, CDR1 is DFQATT, CDR2 SNEGSKA (reference sequence). The J segment lost 0 bases and the V segment lost 0 bases, leaving 4 bases of the junction unmatched. RNA was extracted with the RNeasy kit, and a quantity of about 0.45 to 1 ug was reverse transcribed using random hexamers. The authors amplified TCR beta CDR3 across 54 Vbeta and 13 Jbeta using immunoSEQ multiplex PCR. MiXCR was run by TCRdb on the immunoSEQ multiplex PCR reads, yielding one entry per CDR3 protein. In the table there are over 350,000 distinct CDR3 sequences, 85% of which are singletons.

The TCR was taken from a human donor with multiple sclerosis. The sample taken for sequencing was CD8+ T cells from PBMCs. V and J are TRBV20-1 and TRBJ2-3; TRBD2 matches at 9 bases. The CDR3 reads CSARDDSGSSTDTQYF. The DNA of the CDR3 is TGCAGTGCTAGAGACGATAGCGGGAGTAGCACAGATACGCAGTATTTT.